The sequence of this TCR beta chain was determined in a study of OX40 agonist ivuxolimab in advanced cancers. Study-wide results and caveats: Certain nonresponding patients likewise had low normalized T-cell clonal expansion.

CDR1 MNHEY and CDR2 SMNVEV come from the germline V gene (reference sequence). The germline V and J ends were trimmed by 5 bases and 2 bases, with 12 bases remaining between them. The CDR3 is made up of 14 amino acids. Sampled blood was obtained at baseline, cycle 4 day 1, and cycle 7 day 1. With regard to this clone: Its specificity is not known.

The method was immunoSEQ multiplex PCR; TCRdb's version includes in-frame clones alone and lacks a portion of them. The sample holds fewer than 85,000 clones; around 82% are singletons and the top ten take roughly 0.77%. Sequences were derived from CD4+ or CD8+ T cells sorted from blood, sampled in a trial of the OX40 agonist ivuxolimab. The chain is built from TRBV27 and TRBJ1-2; D gene unclear. The receptor was derived from an adult with an advanced solid tumor such as melanoma, head and neck, liver or kidney cancer. This chain's CDR3 is CASSLSGPNYGYTF. The CDR3, as DNA: TGTGCCAGCAGTCTCTCCGGGCCCAACTATGGCTACACCTTC.